These 19 T cell receptor beta chains were sequenced from one sample in a study of vaccination and CD4 T cells after COVID-19. An Oncomine TCR Beta short-read assay was used to sequence the DNA from cultured CD4+ T cells. TCRdb re-analysed the PCR reads in MiXCR, keeping a single row per CDR3 protein. The table records about 19,000 distinct CDR3 sequences, about 80% of them present only once. As for treatment: approximately 10-day PBMC culture with coronavirus spike peptide pools or control peptides (ViraFEST assay). These receptors' antigens are unknown. Sequencing used CD4+ T cells from blood, cultured in vitro, obtained after SARS-CoV-2 vaccination. Receptors were obtained from a human donor who received a COVID-19 vaccine.

The chain combines TRBV24-1 with TRBJ1-2; the D is unclear. Germline CDR1 is KGHDR and CDR2 is SFDVKD. This CDR3 contains 14 residues. V was cut by 3 bases and J by 4 bases, with 11 bases left in between. CDR3 in DNA: TGTGCCACCAGTGATCCGACACGGTCCTATGGCTACACCTTC. Its protein product is CATSDPTRSYGYTF.

This clonotype has only a few counts. The rearrangement links TRBV30 to TRBJ1-2; the D gene is possibly TRBD1 (6 bases). The CDR3 runs to 12 residues. Between the trimmed V and J ends, which lost 3 bases and 8 bases, there was a span of 13 bases. Germline CDR1 is GTSNPN and CDR2 is SVGIG (reference sequence). CDR3 nucleotides: TGTGCCTGGAGGGCCAAGGGGGGCGGCTACACCTTC. It specifies CAWRAKGGGYTF.

The chain links TRBV15 to TRBJ1-1; possibly TRBD1 for D (6 bases). In germline, CDR1 is LNHNV, CDR2 YYDKDF (reference sequence). V lost 0 bases, J lost 5 bases, and 16 bases lay in between. The CDR3 has 16 residues. The CDR3 region has the DNA TGTGCCACCAGCAGAGACAAGGACAGCTTGAGAACTGAAGCTTTCTTT. Protein sequence: CATSRDKDSLRTEAFF.

This chain joins TRBV20-1 and TRBJ2-3, with a possible D match to TRBD2 (6 bases). In germline, CDR1 is DFQATT, CDR2 SNEGSKA (reference sequence). The ends were cut back, 6 bases at V and 0 bases at J, with 16 bases in the middle. The CDR3 runs to 15 residues. This CDR3 is CSASPGTLSTDTQYF. The CDR3 bases are TGCAGTGCCTCACCCGGGACTTTGAGCACAGATACGCAGTATTTT.

The rearrangement joins TRBV10-1 to TRBJ1-1, with D perhaps TRBD1 (6 bases). Germline V gives CDR1 WNHNN, CDR2 SYGVQD (reference sequence). This CDR3 contains 16 residues. Trimming took off 3 bases at V and 1 base at J, with 15 bases between the two ends. This CDR3 is CASSEYRVFENTEAFF. The CDR3, as DNA: TGCGCCAGCAGTGAATACAGGGTATTCGAGAACACTGAAGCTTTCTTT.

This sequence joins TRBV5-1 and TRBJ2-1; possible D gene TRBD1, 5 bases. The CDR3 has 14 amino acids. Germline CDR1 is SGHRS and CDR2 is YFSETQ. V was cut by 1 base and J by 9 bases, with 14 bases left in between. CDR3 bases: TGCGCCAGCAGCTTGATTGGTGCAGGGTCTGAGCAGTTCTTC. Its translation: CASSLIGAGSEQFF.

The chain recombines TRBV19 with TRBJ1-2; a possible D gene is TRBD1 (5 bases). The CDR3 is made up of 13 amino acids. The V and J ends lost 6 bases and 5 bases respectively, with 13 bases between them. In germline, CDR1 is LNHDA, CDR2 SQIVND (reference sequence). The chain's CDR3 is CASSLRGGYGYTF. CDR3 bases: TGTGCCAGTAGCTTAAGGGGAGGGTATGGCTACACCTTC.

The rearrangement links TRBV15 to TRBJ1-2; 8 bases agree with TRBD1. Trimming cost V 0 bases and J 3 bases; bases outside gene matches: 12. The CDR3 loop spans 18 amino acids. The germline gives CDR1 LNHNV, CDR2 YYDKDF (reference sequence). The CDR3 here is CATSRDWTGFDYYYGYTF. The CDR3 DNA follows: TGTGCCACCAGCAGAGACTGGACAGGGTTCGATTACTACTATGGCTACACCTTC.

The genes are TRBV6-9 and TRBJ2-5, with 7 bases aligning to TRBD1. The CDR3 runs to 13 residues. Germline CDR1 MNHGY, CDR2 SVAAGI. Trimming at V came to 5 bases and at J to 6 bases, leaving 6 bases not matched to a gene. The CDR3 loop reads CASSRQGKKTQYF. In DNA, the CDR3 is TGTGCCAGCAGTCGACAGGGAAAAAAGACCCAGTACTTC.

This chain links TRBV19 with TRBJ1-2; D not resolved. Trimming stripped 2 bases from V and 0 bases from J, with 10 bases between. CDR3 length equals 15 residues. Germline V gene data show CDR1 as LNHDA and CDR2 as SQIVND (reference sequence). CDR3 amino acids: CASSISGEANYGYTF. CDR3 bases: TGTGCCAGTAGTATAAGCGGGGAAGCTAACTATGGCTACACCTTC.

The gene calls are TRBV19 and TRBJ2-5; D is ambiguous. Between the trimmed V and J ends, which lost 4 bases and 1 base, there was a span of 4 bases. The germline gives CDR1 LNHDA, CDR2 SQIVND (reference sequence). The CDR3 extends over 12 amino acids. The CDR3 sequence is CASSNSQETQYF. CDR3 DNA sequence: TGTGCCAGTAGTAACAGCCAAGAGACCCAGTACTTC.

The chain uses TRBV7-2 and TRBJ2-5, with D possibly being TRBD2 (7 bases). Germline V CDR1 and CDR2: SGHTA, FQGNSA. The CDR3 consists of 15 residues. V lost 6 bases to trimming and J lost 3 bases, with 17 bases between them. DNA for the CDR3: TGTGCCAGCAGATCCCGGACAGCGGGGAAAGAGACCCAGTACTTC. Protein sequence: CASRSRTAGKETQYF.

CDR3 nucleotide sequence: TGCAGTGCTCGGACAGGGGGGTATGGCTACACCTTC. It encodes CSARTGGYGYTF. V gene TRBV20-1 combines with J gene TRBJ1-2, with 10 bases matching TRBD1. CDR3 length: 12 residues. From germline, CDR1 is DFQATT and CDR2 SNEGSKA (reference sequence). Unmatched junction bases numbered 2, after V lost 5 bases and J lost 5 bases.

This clonotype was recorded only once. The rearrangement uses TRBV2 and TRBJ2-6; tentatively, D is TRBD1 (5 bases). The germline V gene has CDR1 SNHLY and CDR2 FYNNEI. This CDR3 spans 16 amino acids. V was trimmed by 3 bases and J by 0 bases, leaving 9 bases between them. CDR3: CASSDPDSSGANVLTF. In DNA form, the CDR3 reads TGTGCCAGCAGTGATCCTGACAGCTCTGGGGCCAACGTCCTGACTTTC. Combining the CDR3 with reference TRBV2 and TRBJ2-6 gives the whole variable domain EPEVTQTPSHQVTQMGQEVILRCVPISNHLYFYWYRQILGQKVEFLVSFYNNEISEKSEIFDDQFSVERPDGSNFTLKIRSTKLEDSAMYFCASSDPDSSGANVLTFGAGSRLTVL.

The rearrangement joins TRBV2 to TRBJ2-5; 9 nucleotides agree with TRBD1. The trim removed 4 bases at V and 4 bases at J, leaving 4 bases unmatched. There are 14 residues in the CDR3. Germline CDR1 and CDR2: SNHLY and FYNNEI. This chain's CDR3 is CASSVGTGRETQYF. The CDR3 coding sequence is TGTGCCAGCAGTGTTGGGACAGGGAGAGAGACCCAGTACTTC.

The chain has TRBV6-1 and TRBJ2-7; 9 bases fit TRBD1. Germline V gene sequence: CDR1 MNHNS, CDR2 SASEGT. The CDR3 is 14 residues long. The junction had 6 bases not matched to a gene; V was cut back by 6 bases and J by 3 bases. This CDR3 is CASRRQGVDYEQYF. As DNA, the CDR3 is TGTGCCAGCAGGCGACAGGGGGTAGACTACGAGCAGTACTTC.

The chain uses TRBV2 and TRBJ1-1; TRBD1 is a possible D gene (6 bases). V lost 8 bases to trimming and J lost 2 bases, with 15 bases between them. This CDR3 comprises 14 residues. In germline, CDR1 is SNHLY, CDR2 FYNNEI. CDR3 sequence: CASQEYRENTEAFF. The CDR3 nucleotides read TGTGCCAGCCAAGAGTACAGGGAAAACACTGAAGCTTTCTTT.

The chain uses TRBV5-1 and TRBJ2-3; 9 bases map to TRBD2. Germline CDR1 is SGHRS and CDR2 is YFSETQ. J lost 7 bases, V lost 4 bases, and 13 bases had no gene match. The CDR3 loop spans 16 amino acids. In DNA, the CDR3 is TGCGCCAGCAGCCAGAACCCAGGGACTAGCTGGCATACGCAGTATTTT. It codes for CASSQNPGTSWHTQYF.

This clonotype was detected only a few times. V usage is TRBV24-1 and J usage is TRBJ2-2; 7 bases agree with TRBD2. V trimming: 6 bases; J trimming: 3 bases; junction bases outside the gene matches: 3. This CDR3 is built from 14 residues. Germline values: CDR1 KGHDR, CDR2 SFDVKD. The CDR3 region has the DNA TGTGCCACCAGTTCTAGCGGTTACACCGGGGAGCTGTTTTTT. It specifies CATSSSGYTGELFF.